Included here is one TCR beta chain sequence, with context. No antigen is known for it. No much larger clone exists at a distance of one base, and base qualities are not known. Genomic DNA was extracted with the Qiagen DNeasy kit from unsorted PBMCs and from negatively selected CD4+ and CD8+ fractions. Using primers that anneal to V and J segments, immunoSEQ multiplex PCR amplified the TCR beta CDR3 regions. A synthetic immune receptor repertoire was used to minimize amplification bias, and any residual bias was removed computationally once sequencing was done. The study's own analysis went as follows. Custom Python scripts were used to quantify repertoire diversity as the Shannon entropy index. Unsorted, CD4+ and CD8+ repertoires were analyzed separately, except for combined analyses in which CD4+ and CD8+ sequences were merged in silico. Clonal expansion was defined as a frequency increase of at least 2-fold after treatment compared with C1D1, and clones undetected at baseline were assigned a pseudocount of 0.5. Clones with 0 or 1 copy at C1D1 were classified as singleton clones, and clones with 2 or more copies were classified as non-singleton clones. Clones expanded in unsorted samples were labelled as CD4+, CD8+ or unknown by matching protein sequences in sorted samples from the same patient. Wilcoxon tests on paired samples were used to test changes in diversity from C1D1 to C4D1. TCRdb took this table from immuneACCESS and kept in-frame rearrangements with V and J called. Such tables lack part of the clones; where checked against another copy, unresolved V genes explain under half of the gap, and the rest is unexplained. That table furnishes V, J and clone size, whereas the DNA furnished D and trimming. The sample profile shows 45,000 to 50,000 clones; around 80% of them were found once. 22% of the sample is held by the ten biggest clonotypes.

The time point tag for this specimen amounts to: cycle 2 day 1 (C2D1) of nivolumab. Every trial patient had relapsed after autologous stem cell transplantation, and cohorts A, B and C differed in prior brentuximab vedotin exposure. A total of under 70 patients with relapsed/refractory classical Hodgkin lymphoma made up the trial cohort, and each patient's best overall response was complete response, partial response or progressive disease. Single-agent nivolumab was administered to trial patients in the multi-cohort phase II CheckMate 205 trial. Best overall response was determined by an independent review committee according to the 2007 International Working Group response criteria. Trial PBMCs were obtained immediately prior to nivolumab initiation (C1D1) and on therapy at cycle 2 day 1 and cycle 4 day 1. After peripheral blood was drawn into 8 mL Vacutainer Cell Preparation Tubes, PBMCs were isolated by centrifugation and then cryopreserved.

The CDR3 numbers 12 residues from cysteine through phenylalanine. Left in the record is the CDR3 DNA by itself, 36 bases read in frame from the first base. V sheds 3 bases and J sheds 2 bases, leaving 6 bases between their ends. The germline V gene yields SGHRS for CDR1 and YFSETQ for CDR2. This sample stems from a study of PD-1 blockade in classical Hodgkin lymphoma (dated by TCRdb to 2018 to 2021). Background on the whole study: Nivolumab dosing was 3 mg/kg intravenously every 2 weeks, continuing until either disease progression or unacceptable toxicity. The study used TCR beta sequencing and CyTOF to define a peripheral blood immune signature of response to PD-1 blockade in classical Hodgkin lymphoma. General findings and caveats noted by the study authors: CD4+ but not CD8+ TCR diversity rose significantly by C4D1 (p=0.0027 vs p=0.16), most apparent in complete responders (p=0.02). Baseline TCR diversity was reported to be lower in newly diagnosed patients than in healthy donors, and even lower in relapsed/refractory patients. Lower diversity was seen in patients whose nivolumab began less than 1 year after ASCT, and these patients were left out of later analyses so that immune reconstitution would not confound the results. Trial patients with a complete response had baseline diversity similar to that of newly diagnosed patients, while partial responders and progressors had significantly lower diversity. The study was restricted to a single clinical trial cohort, and the causes of repertoire differences, possibly disease activity or prior therapy, were left undefined.

The sequence was collected from a human donor with classical Hodgkin lymphoma. Sequencing used peripheral blood mononuclear cells (PBMCs), obtained before the second cycle of nivolumab. The rearranged chain carries TRBV5-1 and TRBJ2-7; no D gene can be assigned with confidence. The CDR3 loop reads CASSSAAYEQYF. The bases are TGCGCCAGCAGCTCGGCGGCCTACGAGCAGTACTTC.